The 15 T cell receptor beta chains presented below share a single source sample, sequenced in a study of blood T cell repertoires in COVID-19. Measured with immunoSEQ multiplex PCR; TCRdb has only the in-frame clones, and not every one. Here the sample spans 300,000 to 400,000 clones, around 87% being singletons. Sequencing used peripheral blood. The receptor source for this set is a human donor in a cohort sampled during active COVID-19.

This clone was seen only once. The J gene is TRBJ2-5, the V gene TRBV5-5, with 8 nucleotides matching TRBD2. The CDR3 loop spans 14 amino acids. Losses at the gene ends were 5 bases for V and 2 bases for J; bases not matched to a gene: 5. In germline, CDR1 is SGHKS, CDR2 YYEKEE (reference sequence). CDR3 coding DNA: TGTGCCAGCAGTTCCCAGCGGGGGCAAGAGACCCAGTACTTC. Translating it yields CASSSQRGQETQYF.

V and J are TRBV5-1 and TRBJ2-5, with 13 nucleotides matching TRBD2. The junction had 2 bases not matched to a gene; V was cut back by 2 bases and J by 1 base. This CDR3 has 16 residues. The germline V gene has CDR1 SGHRS and CDR2 YFSETQ. The CDR3 DNA reads as TGCGCCAGCAGCTTCGGACTAGCGGGAGCCCAAGAGACCCAGTACTTC. As protein: CASSFGLAGAQETQYF.

The rearrangement links TRBV7-9 to TRBJ2-1, with 7 bases aligning to TRBD1. Losses at the gene ends were 4 bases for V and 8 bases for J; bases not matched to a gene: 11. This CDR3 is 15 amino acids long. CDR1 is SEHNR and CDR2 is FQNEAQ in the germline V gene (reference sequence). In DNA form, the CDR3 reads TGTGCCAGCAGCTCCCCGGGACAGATAGGCGATGAGCAGTTCTTC. Protein: CASSSPGQIGDEQFF.

V and J are TRBV7-8 and TRBJ2-2; TRBD2 agrees at 14 bases. V was pared by 5 bases and J by 2 bases, with 4 bases of the junction left unmatched. There are 17 residues in the CDR3. In germline, CDR1 is SGHVS, CDR2 FQNEAQ. CDR3 in DNA: TGTGCCAGCAGCCAGGGACTAGCGGGAGTAAACACCGGGGAGCTGTTTTTT. Amino acids: CASSQGLAGVNTGELFF.

The chain combines TRBV5-5 with TRBJ2-3; D not certain. Germline-derived CDR1 and CDR2 are SGHKS and YYEKEE (reference sequence). Trimming took 1 base from V and 5 from J, leaving 8 bases between them. The CDR3 consists of 13 residues. CDR3 nucleotide sequence: TGTGCCAGCAGCTTGTGGCTAGTAGATACGCAGTATTTT. Amino acid sequence: CASSLWLVDTQYF. The entire variable domain, with the rest obtained from reference TRBV5-5 and TRBJ2-3, is as follows: DAGVTQSPTHLIKTRGQQVTLRCSPISGHKSVSWYQQVLGQGPQFIFQYYEKEERGRGNFPDRFSARQFPNYSSELNVNALLLGDSALYLCASSLWLVDTQYFGPGTRLTVL.

The rearrangement joins TRBV11-2 to TRBJ1-1, with a weak D call TRBD1 (6 bases). The CDR3 covers 15 residues. V shed 5 bases and J shed 1 base, with 14 bases lying between them. Germline loops: CDR1 SGHAT, CDR2 FQNNGV. CDR3 loop: CASSPWTAENTEAFF. CDR3 coding DNA: TGTGCCAGCAGCCCCTGGACAGCAGAGAACACTGAAGCTTTCTTT.

The V and J genes are TRBV6-2 or TRBV6-3 and TRBJ2-6; a possible D gene is TRBD1 (6 bases). Germline CDR1 and CDR2: MNHEY and SVGEGT. V lost 4 bases, J lost 1 base, and 8 bases lay in between. This CDR3 spans 15 amino acids. CDR3 loop: CASSSTGSGANVLTF. The CDR3 nucleotides read TGTGCCAGCAGTTCAACAGGGTCTGGGGCCAACGTCCTGACTTTC.

The rearrangement joins TRBV12-3 or TRBV12-4 to TRBJ2-1; D uncertain. V gave up 10 bases and J gave up 13 bases, with 17 bases separating them. The CDR3 totals 11 residues. For the CDR3, the DNA is TGTGCCATCCATTCAATTGTAGCCCAGTTCTTC. Translated, it gives CAIHSIVAQFF.

This clone was counted between two and nine times. The CDR3 sequence is CASSQPWANTGELFF. The CDR3 DNA reads as TGCGCCAGCAGCCAACCGTGGGCTAACACCGGGGAGCTGTTTTTT. The V gene is TRBV4-1, the J gene TRBJ2-2; D ambiguous. CDR1 and CDR2 from the germline V gene are MGHRA and YSYEKL. The CDR3 loop spans 15 amino acids. Trimming stripped 2 bases from V and 2 bases from J, with 9 bases between.

J is TRBJ2-5 and V is TRBV6-1; 8 bases agree with TRBD2. The CDR3 runs 15 residues. Germline lookup yields CDR1 MNHNS and CDR2 SASEGT. Trimming at V came to 1 base and at J to 5 bases, leaving 6 bases not matched to a gene. This CDR3 reads CASSEVSGGWETQYF. As DNA, the CDR3 is TGTGCCAGCAGTGAAGTTTCGGGGGGGTGGGAGACCCAGTACTTC.

This clone was found a few times. Here the CDR3 DNA reads TGTGCCAGTAGTCGAGGGTGGGAGCAGTACTTC. Its translation is CASSRGWEQYF. The V and J genes are TRBV19 and TRBJ2-7, with a weak D call TRBD2 (5 bases). Deletions cut 5 bases from V and 7 bases from J, with 9 bases between. CDR1 and CDR2 from the germline V gene are LNHDA and SQIVND (reference sequence). The CDR3 consists of 11 residues.

The CDR3 DNA is TGTGCCAGTAATCCACAGGGCCTGGCCGAAAAACTGTTTTTT. This encodes CASNPQGLAEKLFF. The rearrangement links TRBV19 to TRBJ1-4, with D tentatively TRBD1 (6 bases). Trimming removed 7 bases at V and 8 bases at J, with 17 bases between. The CDR3 totals 14 residues. Germline CDR1 reads LNHDA; CDR2 reads SQIVND (reference sequence).

The V gene is TRBV6-1, the J gene TRBJ1-5; the D gene is possibly TRBD1 (5 bases). CDR3 size: 14 residues. V lost 3 bases and J 5 bases, leaving 11 bases between the germline ends. Germline loops: CDR1 MNHNS, CDR2 SASEGT. The CDR3 nucleotides read TGTGCCAGCAGTGATATCAGGGCGGATCAGCCCCAGCATTTT. Its translation: CASSDIRADQPQHF.

A single count supports this clone. The rearrangement uses TRBV2 and TRBJ1-3; D not resolved. Germline CDR1 is SNHLY and CDR2 is FYNNEI. The CDR3 covers 13 residues. Trimming shortened V by 1 base and J by 5 bases, and 6 bases separated the two germline ends. CDR3: CASSEGSRNTIYF. For the CDR3, the DNA is TGTGCCAGCAGTGAAGGTAGCAGAAACACCATATATTTT.

The chain links TRBV21-1 to TRBJ2-7; TRBD2 is taken as the D call from the table, unchecked against the DNA. TRBV21-1 is given as a pseudogene. CDR3 length: 14 residues. CDR3 in DNA: TGTGCCAGCAGTATCAGAGGCGAAGTCTACGAGCAGTACTTC. Amino acid sequence: CASSIRGEVYEQYF.